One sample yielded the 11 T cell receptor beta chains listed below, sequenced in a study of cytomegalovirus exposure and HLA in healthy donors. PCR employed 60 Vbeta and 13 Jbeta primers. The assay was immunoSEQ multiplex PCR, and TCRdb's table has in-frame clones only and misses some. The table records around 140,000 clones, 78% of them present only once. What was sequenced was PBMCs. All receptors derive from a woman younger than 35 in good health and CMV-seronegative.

DNA of the CDR3: TGTGCCAGCAAGCCGGCGGGAGTTACCTACGAGCAGTACTTC. Residues: CASKPAGVTYEQYF. This sequence joins TRBV27 and TRBJ2-7, with 7 bases fitting TRBD2. The CDR3 length is 14 residues. Trimming cost V 7 bases and J 2 bases; bases outside gene matches: 8. CDR1 MNHEY and CDR2 SMNVEV come from the germline V gene (reference sequence).

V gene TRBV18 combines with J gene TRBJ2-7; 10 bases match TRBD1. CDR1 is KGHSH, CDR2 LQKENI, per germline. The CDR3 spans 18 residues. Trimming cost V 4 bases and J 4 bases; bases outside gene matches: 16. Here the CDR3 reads CASSLIQTDRGRQYEQYF. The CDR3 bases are TGTGCCAGCTCACTTATTCAAACTGACAGGGGGCGCCAGTACGAGCAGTACTTC.

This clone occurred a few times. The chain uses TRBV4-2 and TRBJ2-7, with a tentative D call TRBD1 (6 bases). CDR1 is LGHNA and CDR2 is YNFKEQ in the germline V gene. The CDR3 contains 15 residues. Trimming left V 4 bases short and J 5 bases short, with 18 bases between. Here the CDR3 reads CASSPFELYRDEQYF. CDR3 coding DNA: TGTGCCAGCAGCCCCTTTGAGCTTTACAGGGACGAGCAGTACTTC.

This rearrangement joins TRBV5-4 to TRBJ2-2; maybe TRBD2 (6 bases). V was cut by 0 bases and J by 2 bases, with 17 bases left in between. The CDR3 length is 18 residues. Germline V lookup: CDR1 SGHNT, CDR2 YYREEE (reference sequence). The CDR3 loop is CASSLGGSGRYNTGELFF. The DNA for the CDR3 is TGTGCCAGCAGCTTGGGTGGGTCAGGGAGGTATAACACCGGGGAGCTGTTTTTT.

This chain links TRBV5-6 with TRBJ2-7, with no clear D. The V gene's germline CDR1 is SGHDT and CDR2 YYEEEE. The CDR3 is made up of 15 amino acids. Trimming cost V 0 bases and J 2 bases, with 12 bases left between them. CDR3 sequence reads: CASSLEDTRTYEQYF. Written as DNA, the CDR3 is TGTGCCAGCAGCTTGGAAGATACCAGGACCTACGAGCAGTACTTC.

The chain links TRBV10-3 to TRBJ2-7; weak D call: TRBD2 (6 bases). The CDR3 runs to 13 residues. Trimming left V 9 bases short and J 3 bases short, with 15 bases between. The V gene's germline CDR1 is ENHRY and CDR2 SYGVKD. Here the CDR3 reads CAINGGEDYEQYF. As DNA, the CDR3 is TGTGCCATAAACGGGGGAGAGGACTACGAGCAGTACTTC.

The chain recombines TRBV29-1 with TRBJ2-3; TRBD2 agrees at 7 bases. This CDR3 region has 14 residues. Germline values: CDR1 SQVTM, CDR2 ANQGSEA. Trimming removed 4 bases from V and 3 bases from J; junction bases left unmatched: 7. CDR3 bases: TGCAGCGTTGGGATAGAAGCGGGAACAGATACGCAGTATTTT. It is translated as CSVGIEAGTDTQYF.

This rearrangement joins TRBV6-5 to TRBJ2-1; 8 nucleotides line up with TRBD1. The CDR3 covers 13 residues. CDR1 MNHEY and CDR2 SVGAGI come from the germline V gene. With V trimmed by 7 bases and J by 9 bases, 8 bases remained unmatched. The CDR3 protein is CASKRDRGGEQFF. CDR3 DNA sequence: TGTGCCAGCAAACGCGACAGGGGCGGTGAGCAGTTCTTC.

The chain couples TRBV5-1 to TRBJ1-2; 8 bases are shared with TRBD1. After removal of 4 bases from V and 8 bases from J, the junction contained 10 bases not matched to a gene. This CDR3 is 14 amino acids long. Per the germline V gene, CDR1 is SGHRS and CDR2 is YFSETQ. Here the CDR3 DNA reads TGCGCCAGCAGCCTTCAGGACAGGGCAGAGGGCTACACCTTC. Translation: CASSLQDRAEGYTF.

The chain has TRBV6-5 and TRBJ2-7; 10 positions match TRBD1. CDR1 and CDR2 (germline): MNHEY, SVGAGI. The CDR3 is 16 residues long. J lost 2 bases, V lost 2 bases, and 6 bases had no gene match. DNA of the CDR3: TGTGCCAGCAGTTACACGGGGACAGGGGACCCCTACGAGCAGTACTTC. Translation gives CASSYTGTGDPYEQYF.

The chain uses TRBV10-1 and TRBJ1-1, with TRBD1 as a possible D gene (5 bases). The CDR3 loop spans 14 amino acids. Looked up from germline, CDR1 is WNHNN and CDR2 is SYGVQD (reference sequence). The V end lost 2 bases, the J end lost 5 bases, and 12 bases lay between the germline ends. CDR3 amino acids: CASSEVQGWTEAFF. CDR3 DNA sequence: TGCGCCAGCAGTGAGGTGCAGGGATGGACTGAAGCTTTCTTT.